The 24 T cell receptor beta chains below all came from one sample that was sequenced in a study of blood T cell repertoires in COVID-19. The table came from immunoSEQ multiplex PCR; TCRdb's copy has only in-frame clones and leaves some out. The table includes 95,000 to 120,000 clones, 80% to 90% detected once. Sequenced material: peripheral blood. The origin of the receptors is a man aged 40-55 years with acute or convalescent COVID-19.

The chain has TRBV5-4 and TRBJ2-3; D unresolved. Germline V gene sequence: CDR1 SGHNT, CDR2 YYREEE (reference sequence). The CDR3 totals 14 residues. Trimming removed 3 bases from V and 0 bases from J, with 8 bases in between. CDR3 protein: CASSSGPSTDTQYF. The CDR3 DNA reads TGTGCCAGCAGCTCGGGTCCGAGCACAGATACGCAGTATTTT. The full variable domain, in which reference TRBV5-4 and TRBJ2-3 provide the parts outside the CDR3, is ETGVTQSPTHLIKTRGQQVTLRCSSQSGHNTVSWYQQALGQGPQFIFQYYREEENGRGNFPPRFSGLQFPNYSSELNVNALELDDSALYLCASSSGPSTDTQYFGPGTRLTVL.

This clone was seen a single time. This rearrangement joins TRBV4-1 to TRBJ2-3; possibly TRBD1 for D (6 bases). V lost 4 bases to trimming and J lost 5 bases, with 13 bases between them. Germline V gives CDR1 MGHRA, CDR2 YSYEKL. This CDR3 spans 14 amino acids. The CDR3 DNA follows: TGCGCCAGCAGCCCGACAGGTAGAATAGATACGCAGTATTTT. Encoded protein: CASSPTGRIDTQYF.

The chain is built from TRBV4-2 and TRBJ2-1; tentative D call: TRBD2 (6 bases). From germline, CDR1 is LGHNA and CDR2 YNFKEQ. Trimming took off 3 bases at V and 7 bases at J, with 16 bases between the two ends. The CDR3 runs to 15 residues. CDR3 residues: CASSQWRGTENEQFF. CDR3 coding DNA: TGTGCCAGCAGCCAGTGGCGGGGTACCGAGAATGAGCAGTTCTTC.

The gene calls are TRBV5-1 and TRBJ2-2; TRBD1 might be the D (5 bases). The CDR3 is 14 amino acids. Trimming removed 4 bases from V and 2 bases from J, with 9 bases in between. Germline CDR1 and CDR2: SGHRS and YFSETQ. The CDR3 bases are TGCGCCAGCAGCATGACAGTTAACACCGGGGAGCTGTTTTTT. Its protein is CASSMTVNTGELFF.

This clone appeared once. The V call is TRBV7-9, the J call TRBJ2-1, with 10 positions matching TRBD2. Germline CDR1 reads SEHNR; CDR2 reads FQNEAQ (reference sequence). The CDR3 is 16 amino acids. V was clipped by 5 bases and J by 4 bases; unmatched bases: 8. The CDR3 nucleotides read TGTGCCAGCAGCCCCCGCGCTAGCGGGGGATACAATGAGCAGTTCTTC. Translated: CASSPRASGGYNEQFF.

The chain carries TRBV5-1 and TRBJ2-5, with TRBD2 matching over 9 bases. The CDR3 has 14 residues. The V and J ends lost 4 bases and 4 bases, in that order; junction bases with no gene match: 5. Per the germline V gene, CDR1 is SGHRS and CDR2 is YFSETQ. This CDR3 reads CASSQGLARETQYF. Written as DNA, the CDR3 is TGCGCCAGCAGCCAGGGACTAGCAAGAGAGACCCAGTACTTC.

J is TRBJ1-2 and V is TRBV6-6; D might be TRBD1 (5 bases). The CDR3 has 13 residues. The V gene lost 5 bases and the J gene lost 8 bases, with 15 bases spanning the gap. CDR1 is MNHNY and CDR2 is SVGAGI in the germline V gene (reference sequence). CDR3 in amino acids: CASSTQGLVGYTF. The CDR3 DNA follows: TGTGCCAGCAGTACCCAGGGTTTAGTCGGCTACACCTTC.

The chain couples TRBV3-1 (or the pseudogene TRBV3-2) to TRBJ1-3, with D perhaps TRBD1 (6 bases). Germline values: CDR1 LGHDT, CDR2 YNNKEL (reference sequence). Trimming took 1 base from V and 2 from J, leaving 9 bases between them. The CDR3 is made up of 15 amino acids. The CDR3 DNA sequence: TGTGCCAGCAGCCAAGTGGACAGCCCTGGAAACACCATATATTTT. Its protein is CASSQVDSPGNTIYF.

The V gene is TRBV5-1, the J gene TRBJ1-1; D is possibly TRBD1 (5 bases). The CDR3 spans 14 residues. V was pared by 1 base and J by 3 bases, with 10 bases between. Looked up from germline, CDR1 is SGHRS and CDR2 is YFSETQ. The CDR3 coding sequence is TGCGCCAGCAGCTTGTTTTTAGGGGACACTGAAGCTTTCTTT. Translating gives CASSLFLGDTEAFF.

This chain joins TRBV11-1 and TRBJ2-1; D is uncertain. The CDR3 spans 13 residues. Trimming shortened V by 1 base and J by 7 bases, and 8 bases separated the two germline ends. CDR1 and CDR2 (germline): SGHAT, FQDESV (reference sequence). As DNA, the CDR3 is TGTGCCAGCAGCTTAGTTTATAGAAATGAGCAGTTCTTC. Its translation: CASSLVYRNEQFF.

The genes are TRBV29-1 and TRBJ2-3, with 9 bases that match TRBD1. V was clipped by 3 bases and J by 5 bases; unmatched bases: 0. The CDR3 contains 12 residues. Germline V gives CDR1 SQVTM, CDR2 ANQGSEA. The CDR3 coding sequence is TGCAGCGTTGAGGACAGGGGAGATACGCAGTATTTT. This gives the protein CSVEDRGDTQYF.

The rearrangement uses TRBV7-3 and TRBJ2-7; 9 positions agree with TRBD1. Germline CDR1 SGHTA, CDR2 FQGTGA. The J segment lost 7 bases and the V segment lost 0 bases, leaving 7 bases of the junction unmatched. The length of the CDR3 is 15 residues. The CDR3 reads CASSLTPDRGKEQYF. The DNA of the CDR3 is TGTGCCAGCAGCTTAACCCCCGACAGGGGGAAAGAGCAGTACTTC.

This chain connects TRBV24-1 to TRBJ1-4, with 7 bases aligning to TRBD1. Germline V gives CDR1 KGHDR, CDR2 SFDVKD. The CDR3 loop spans 13 amino acids. The V segment lost 1 base and the J segment 8 bases; nucleotides outside the gene matches: 0. The CDR3 coding sequence is TGTGCCACCAGTGATTTCAGGGGGGAAAAACTGTTTTTT. It encodes CATSDFRGEKLFF.

This chain uses TRBV19 with TRBJ1-2; D may be TRBD1 (6 bases). CDR3 length: 14 residues. CDR1 is LNHDA, CDR2 SQIVND, per germline (reference sequence). V shed 6 bases and J shed 4 bases, with 15 bases lying between them. Here the CDR3 DNA reads TGTGCCAGTAGAGGGGAACAGGGCTCCTATGGCTACACCTTC. It encodes CASRGEQGSYGYTF. The entire variable domain, with the rest obtained from reference TRBV19 and TRBJ1-2, is as follows: DGGITQSPKYLFRKEGQNVTLSCEQNLNHDAMYWYRQDPGQGLRLIYYSQIVNDFQKGDIAEGYSVSREKKESFPLTVTSAQKNPTAFYLCASRGEQGSYGYTFGSGTRLTVV.

The rearrangement joins TRBV2 to TRBJ2-2; 10 bases agree with TRBD2. This CDR3 spans 16 amino acids. V lost 5 bases and J lost 0; bases outside the gene matches: 3. Germline V gene sequence: CDR1 SNHLY, CDR2 FYNNEI. CDR3 loop: CASSFLAGANTGELFF. The CDR3 DNA sequence: TGTGCCAGCAGTTTTCTAGCGGGGGCGAACACCGGGGAGCTGTTTTTT.

The chain combines TRBV7-4 with TRBJ2-7, with TRBD1 matching 7 bases. From germline, CDR1 is SGHVT and CDR2 SQSDAQ. The CDR3 is made up of 15 amino acids. J gave up 3 bases and V 5 bases, and 10 bases lay outside the gene matches. The CDR3 DNA follows: TGTGCCAGCAGCGCCCAGGGGGAAAGGGACTACGAGCAGTACTTC. Translated, it gives CASSAQGERDYEQYF.

The genes are TRBV15 and TRBJ1-4; no clear D. The CDR3 loop spans 16 amino acids. Trimming pared 0 bases from V and 3 bases from J, leaving 11 bases between. Germline V gene lookup returns CDR1 LNHNV and CDR2 YYDKDF (reference sequence). CDR3 nucleotide sequence: TGTGCCACCAGCAGAGATAGGAGGGTCCCTAATGAAAAACTGTTTTTT. It encodes CATSRDRRVPNEKLFF.

The rearrangement links TRBV2 to TRBJ1-2; 12 nucleotides align to TRBD1. CDR1 SNHLY and CDR2 FYNNEI come from the germline V gene. Trimming took 6 bases from V and 6 from J; bases not matched to a gene: 8. This CDR3 is 15 amino acids long. Here the CDR3 reads CASSPLGTGGDGYTF. DNA of the CDR3: TGTGCCAGCAGCCCCCTAGGGACAGGGGGCGATGGCTACACCTTC.

The chain couples TRBV10-1 to TRBJ2-3, with D maybe TRBD1 (6 bases). This CDR3 spans 13 amino acids. Germline CDR1 is WNHNN and CDR2 is SYGVQD (reference sequence). CDR3 sequence: CGGPYSNTDTQYF. DNA of the CDR3: TGCGGGGGGCCCTACTCTAACACAGATACGCAGTATTTT.

The V call is TRBV24-1, the J call TRBJ2-1; 9 bases are shared with TRBD2. With 6 bases clipped from V and 8 bases from J, the junction kept 7 bases outside the gene matches. This CDR3 is 14 amino acids long. Germline loops: CDR1 KGHDR, CDR2 SFDVKD. The CDR3 region has the DNA TGTGCCACCAGTTCGCTAGCGGGGACCGATGAGCAGTTCTTC. Amino acid sequence: CATSSLAGTDEQFF.

V is TRBV7-9 and J is TRBJ1-5; 8 nucleotides agree with TRBD1. CDR3 size: 15 residues. Losses at the gene ends were 4 bases for V and 2 bases for J; bases not matched to a gene: 4. Germline loops: CDR1 SEHNR, CDR2 FQNEAQ (reference sequence). CDR3 in DNA: TGTGCCAGCAGCTCTGGGACAGGAGGCAATCAGCCCCAGCATTTT. Its protein is CASSSGTGGNQPQHF. The whole variable domain, remainder taken from reference TRBV7-9 and TRBJ1-5, is DTGVSQNPRHKITKRGQNVTFRCDPISEHNRLYWYRQTLGQGPEFLTYFQNEAQLEKSRLLSDRFSAERPKGSFSTLEIQRTEQGDSAMYLCASSSGTGGNQPQHFGDGTRLSIL.

The chain carries TRBV5-1 and TRBJ1-2; no definite D call. The germline V gene encodes CDR1 SGHRS and CDR2 YFSETQ. The CDR3 runs 13 residues. Between the trimmed V and J ends, which lost 1 base and 3 bases, there was a span of 7 bases. CDR3 DNA sequence: TGCGCCAGCAGCTTGACTGAAGACTATGGCTACACCTTC. Translated: CASSLTEDYGYTF.

The table lists this clone with a few counts. The chain recombines TRBV25-1 with TRBJ1-2, with 7 bases fitting TRBD1. The junction had 4 bases not matched to a gene; V was cut back by 4 bases and J by 5 bases. CDR3 size: 13 residues. Germline V CDR1 and CDR2: MGHDK, SYGVNS. For the CDR3, the DNA is TGTGCCAGCAGTGCGGGACAGAGTTATGGCTACACCTTC. As protein: CASSAGQSYGYTF.

This chain joins TRBV15 and TRBJ2-3; weak D call: TRBD2 (6 bases). The V gene's germline CDR1 is LNHNV and CDR2 YYDKDF (reference sequence). This CDR3 spans 18 amino acids. Deletions cut 0 bases from V and 1 base from J, with 17 bases between. The CDR3 here is CATSREQDYPKRTDTQYF. Here the CDR3 DNA reads TGTGCCACCAGCAGAGAACAGGACTACCCTAAGCGCACAGATACGCAGTATTTT.